This T cell receptor beta chain comes out of a study of blood T cell repertoires in COVID-19. Study-wide context: The United States, Italy and Spain supplied acute and convalescent COVID-19 samples. Sources were T cells, B-cell-depleted T cells, or PBMCs; the material itself was cDNA or gDNA.

Methods used by the authors: By means of reference gene primer amplification, nucleated cell counts were estimated. Repertoires were generated with immunoSEQ multiplex PCR, while TCRdb's copy carries only in-frame clones and drops some. V and J calls and clone size are as listed in that table; D and trimming were resolved from the DNA. Altogether over 300,000 clones are present, more than 70% being singletons, with the ten largest covering approximately 6.5%. Germline CDR1 reads SGDLS; CDR2 reads YYNGEE. This CDR3 spans 14 amino acids. V was trimmed by 1 base and J by 1 base, leaving 5 bases between them.

The specimen was peripheral blood. The clonotype originates from a man aged 18-30 years who had recovered from COVID-19. The chain links TRBV9 to TRBJ2-2; no reliable D call. The CDR3 loop is CASSVRQNTGELFF. The CDR3 DNA reads as TGTGCCAGCAGCGTACGACAGAACACCGGGGAGCTGTTTTTT.